The next 4 T cell receptor beta chains were all read from a single sample in a study of T-cell reconstitution after alpha-beta-depleted transplantation in children. Researchers prepared the TCRbeta library using unique molecular identifiers, the study reports. MiXCR was run by TCRdb on the PCR reads, yielding one entry per CDR3 protein. The sample has just under 150,000 distinct CDR3 sequences; 8.5% to 10% are singletons. The sequenced sample was PBMCs, mostly from graft donor cells, obtained 180 days after TCRalphabeta/CD19-depleted stem cell transplant. The source of these receptors is a female patient aged 2-10 years who had a stem cell transplant for congenital amegakaryocytic thrombocytopenia, so the T cells may come from the graft donor.

In this sample, this clonotype turned up many times. The CDR3 DNA reads as TGTGCCAGCAGTCAGAACAGGGGTAGCGGGGAGCTGTTTTTT. It translates to CASSQNRGSGELFF. V and J are TRBV12-3 or TRBV12-4 and TRBJ2-2; 7 bases align to TRBD1. The CDR3 has 14 amino acids. J was trimmed by 7 bases and V by 5 bases; bases with no gene match: 7.

In its sample, this clonotype was seen many times. J is TRBJ2-1 and V is TRBV7-8; D not certain. Germline lookup yields CDR1 SGHVS and CDR2 FQNEAQ. CDR3 length: 13 residues. V dropped 1 base and J dropped 9 bases, with 10 bases sitting between them. The CDR3 region is CASSLVKVGEQFF. The CDR3 coding sequence is TGTGCCAGCAGCTTAGTTAAGGTTGGTGAGCAGTTCTTC. The full variable domain, with the rest looked up from reference TRBV7-8 and TRBJ2-1, is GAGVSQSPRYKVAKRGQDVALRCDPISGHVSLFWYQQALGQGPEFLTYFQNEAQLDKSGLPSDRFFAERPEGSVSTLKIQRTQQEDSAVYLCASSLVKVGEQFFGPGTRLTVL.

This clonotype occurred many times. J is TRBJ2-3 and V is TRBV24-1; 7 bases fit TRBD2. Germline V gives CDR1 KGHDR, CDR2 SFDVKD. This CDR3 has 14 residues. The trim removed 3 bases at V and 4 bases at J, leaving 3 bases unmatched. The CDR3 coding sequence is TGTGCCACCAGTGATCGGACTAGATCAGATACGCAGTATTTT. As protein: CATSDRTRSDTQYF.

Many counts were recorded for this clonotype. CDR3 in DNA: TGTGCCAGCAGCCACCAGGGAGGAGGGGGGCAAGAGACCCAGTACTTC. Translated: CASSHQGGGGQETQYF. The chain couples TRBV7-8 to TRBJ2-5; D may match TRBD1 or TRBD2 (6 bases each). The CDR3 extends over 16 amino acids. Germline V gene data show CDR1 as SGHVS and CDR2 as FQNEAQ. V lost 5 bases and J lost 2, with 18 bases in between.